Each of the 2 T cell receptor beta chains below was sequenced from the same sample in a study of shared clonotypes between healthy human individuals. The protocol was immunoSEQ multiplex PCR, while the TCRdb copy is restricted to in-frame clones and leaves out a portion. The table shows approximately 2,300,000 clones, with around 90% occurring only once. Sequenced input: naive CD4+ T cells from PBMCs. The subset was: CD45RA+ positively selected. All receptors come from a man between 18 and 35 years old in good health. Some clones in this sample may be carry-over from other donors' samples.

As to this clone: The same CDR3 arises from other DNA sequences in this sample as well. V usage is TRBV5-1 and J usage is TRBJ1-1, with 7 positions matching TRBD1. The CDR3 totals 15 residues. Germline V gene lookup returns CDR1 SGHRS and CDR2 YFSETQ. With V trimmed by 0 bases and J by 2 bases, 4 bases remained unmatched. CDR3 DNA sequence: TGCGCCAGCAGCTTGGTTTCAGGGGGAAACACTGAAGCTTTCTTT. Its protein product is CASSLVSGGNTEAFF.

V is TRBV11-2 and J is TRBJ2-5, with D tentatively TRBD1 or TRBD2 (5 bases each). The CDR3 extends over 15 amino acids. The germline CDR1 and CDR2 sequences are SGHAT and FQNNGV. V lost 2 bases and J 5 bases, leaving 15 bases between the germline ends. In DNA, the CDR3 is TGTGCCAGCAGCTTATCAACGGGGCTGGGGGAGACCCAGTACTTC. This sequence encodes CASSLSTGLGETQYF.